The T cell receptor (beta chain) under discussion was sequenced for a study of CD8 T cell repertoires and HIV-1 epitope variants. On the study more broadly: T cells were stimulated with Twenty-five Gag and Nef peptides separately. Controls were a CMV, EBV and flu peptide pool, Ebola AY9 negative control, and no-peptide well. IL-2, IL-7 and IL-15 were added on days 3 and 7 of approximately ten-day cultures.

General study points: Most of the nine antigen-specific clonotypes appeared cross-reactive to autologous or escape variants.

CDR1 LNHDA and CDR2 SQIVND come from the germline V gene (reference sequence). The V and J ends lost 2 bases and 5 bases respectively, with 9 bases between them. The CDR3 covers 13 residues. As to this clone: Its antigen is unknown.

TCRdb's copy holds only in-frame clones and misses some; the assay was immunoSEQ multiplex PCR. The sample includes more than 7,000 clones, roughly 70% seen only once; the top ten take roughly 46%. The sequencing sample was made of cultured CD8+ T cells derived from PBMCs. The receptor's source is a male donor with HIV. The chain carries TRBV19 and TRBJ2-5; unclear D gene. CDR3 amino acids: CASSILPRETQYF. The CDR3 DNA is TGTGCCAGTAGTATACTCCCCCGCGAGACCCAGTACTTC.